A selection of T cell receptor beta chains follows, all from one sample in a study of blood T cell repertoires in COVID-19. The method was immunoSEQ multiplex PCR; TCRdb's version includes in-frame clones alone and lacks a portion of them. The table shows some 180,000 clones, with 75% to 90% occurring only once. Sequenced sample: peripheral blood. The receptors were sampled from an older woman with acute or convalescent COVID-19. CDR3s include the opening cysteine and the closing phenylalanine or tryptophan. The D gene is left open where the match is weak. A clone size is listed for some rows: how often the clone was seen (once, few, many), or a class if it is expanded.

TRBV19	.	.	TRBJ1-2	TGTGCCAGTAGTATGAATGGAGTTCCCTATGGCTACACCTTC	CASSMNGVPYGYTF
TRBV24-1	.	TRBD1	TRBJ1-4	TGTGCCACCAGTGTGCGGGACAGCTCGGCGAAGGATGAAAAACTGTTTTTT	CATSVRDSSAKDEKLFF
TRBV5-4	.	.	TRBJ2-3	TGTGCCAGCAGCTTGGCTGGGGGGACTAGCACAGATACGCAGTATTTT	CASSLAGGTSTDTQYF
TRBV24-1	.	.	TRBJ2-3	TGTGCCACCAGTGATTTCCTTCGCGGGGCCACAGATACGCAGTATTTT	CATSDFLRGATDTQYF
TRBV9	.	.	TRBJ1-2	TGTGCCAGCAGCGTAGCCGGGGGAGGCTACACCTTC	CASSVAGGGYTF
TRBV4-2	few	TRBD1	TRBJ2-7	TGTGCCAGCAGCCAAGCCGGGACAGGGACCTACGAGCAGTACTTC	CASSQAGTGTYEQYF
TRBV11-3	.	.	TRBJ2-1	TGTGCCAGCAGCCCCCGACAAAGCTCCTACAATGAGCAGTTCTTC	CASSPRQSSYNEQFF
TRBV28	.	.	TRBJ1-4	TGTGCCAGCATTAGCAATGAAAAACTGTTTTTT	CASISNEKLFF
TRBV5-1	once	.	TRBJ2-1	TGCGCCAGCAGCTTGGGAGGTACAGGACCTTACAATGAGCAGTTCTTC	CASSLGGTGPYNEQFF
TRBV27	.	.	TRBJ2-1	TGTGCCAGCAGTTTATCCGATTGGTGGAGTGAGCAGTTCTTC	CASSLSDWWSEQFF
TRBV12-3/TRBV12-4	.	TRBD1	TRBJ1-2	TGTGCCAGCAGTTTTGCAGGGGGAGGCTACACCTTC	CASSFAGGGYTF
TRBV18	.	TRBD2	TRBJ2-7	TGTGCCAGCTCACCGGGACTAGCGGGAGCCTACGAGCAGTACTTC	CASSPGLAGAYEQYF
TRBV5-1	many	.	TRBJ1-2	TGCGCCAGCAGCCTGTTAGGGGCAAGTGGCTACACCTTC	CASSLLGASGYTF
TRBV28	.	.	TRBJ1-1	TGTGCCAGCAGTTTCCCCGGTAGGCTAGGAGCTGAAGCTTTCTTT	CASSFPGRLGAEAFF
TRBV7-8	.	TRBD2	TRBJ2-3	TGTGCCAGCAGCTTAGCGCGGCGGGGGGTCACAGATACGCAGTATTTT	CASSLARRGVTDTQYF
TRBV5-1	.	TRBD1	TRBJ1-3	TGCGCCAGCAGCTTTTATGGGACAGCCTCTGGAAACACCATATATTTT	CASSFYGTASGNTIYF
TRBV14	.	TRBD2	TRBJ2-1	TGTGCCAGCAGCAATGGCGGGACTACTCACAATGAGCAGTTCTTC	CASSNGGTTHNEQFF
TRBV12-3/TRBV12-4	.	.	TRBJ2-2	TGTGCCAGCAAACCTACCGGGAATGGGGAGCTGTTTTTT	CASKPTGNGELFF
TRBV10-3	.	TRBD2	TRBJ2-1	TGTGCCATCAGAGCTAGCGGGAGTGATAATGAGCAGTTCTTC	CAIRASGSDNEQFF
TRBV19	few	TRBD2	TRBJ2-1	TGTGCCAGTAGTATAGCAAGGACTAGCGTCGGCGATGAGCAGTTCTTC	CASSIARTSVGDEQFF
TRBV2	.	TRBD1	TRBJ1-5	TGTGCCAGCAGTCGACAGGGGATGTACCAGCCCCAGCATTTT	CASSRQGMYQPQHF
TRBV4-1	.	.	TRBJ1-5	TGCGCCAGCAGCAAGGGAAGGGGTAGCAATCAGCCCCAGCATTTT	CASSKGRGSNQPQHF
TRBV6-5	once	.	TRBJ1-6	TGTGCCAGCAGTTACCGCGGCAGCTCCTATAATTCACCCCTCCACTTT	CASSYRGSSYNSPLHF
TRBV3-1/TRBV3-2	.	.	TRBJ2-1	TGTGCCAGCAGCTTAGTTAGCGGCGAGCAGTTCTTC	CASSLVSGEQFF
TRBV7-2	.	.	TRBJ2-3	TGTGCCAGCAGCTTAGCATCGGGCGGGGTCGATACGCAGTATTTT	CASSLASGGVDTQYF
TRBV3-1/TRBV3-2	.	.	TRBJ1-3	TGTGCCAGCAGCCAACTCGGGGGGGACATAGGAAACACCATATATTTT	CASSQLGGDIGNTIYF
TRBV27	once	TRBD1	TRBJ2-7	TGTGCCAGCAGAGCCTCAGGGGGTTTATCGGAGTACTTC	CASRASGGLSEYF
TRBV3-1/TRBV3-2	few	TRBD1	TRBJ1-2	TGTGCCAGCAGCCCGACCGGGACAGGGAATGGCTACACCTTC	CASSPTGTGNGYTF
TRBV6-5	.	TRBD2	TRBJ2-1	TGTGCCAGCAAAATAGCGGGAGGCGCCTACAATGAGCAGTTCTTC	CASKIAGGAYNEQFF
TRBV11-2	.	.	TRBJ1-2	TGTGCCAGCAGCTTAGATATCTCAGGTGGCTATGGCTACACCTTC	CASSLDISGGYGYTF
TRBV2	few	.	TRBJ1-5	TGTGCCAGCAGTGTATGGGAGTTTCAGCCCCAGCATTTT	CASSVWEFQPQHF
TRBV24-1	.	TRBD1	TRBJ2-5	TGTGCCACCTCCACCGGGACAGGGGGAGAGACCCAGTACTTC	CATSTGTGGETQYF
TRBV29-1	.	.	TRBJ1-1	TGCAGCGCCCACCTAGACTTCAACACTGAAGCTTTCTTT	CSAHLDFNTEAFF
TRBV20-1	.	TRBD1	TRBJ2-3	TGCAGTGCTAGTAATGGCAGGGGGCATCCAGATACGCAGTATTTT	CSASNGRGHPDTQYF
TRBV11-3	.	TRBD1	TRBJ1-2	TGTGCCAGCAGCCTTCACTCCCTGAGGGGACAGGCAGAGGGCTACACCTTC	CASSLHSLRGQAEGYTF
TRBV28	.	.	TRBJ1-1	TGTGCCAGCAGCCGGAATGGGCTTGAAGCTTTCTTT	CASSRNGLEAFF
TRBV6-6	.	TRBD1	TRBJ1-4	TGTGCCAGCAGTGGATCATCCGGGACAGGGGTTAATGAAAAACTGTTTTTT	CASSGSSGTGVNEKLFF
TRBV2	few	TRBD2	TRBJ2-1	TGTGCCAGCAGTGAGATCCCTAGCGGGAGCAATGAGCAGTTCTTC	CASSEIPSGSNEQFF
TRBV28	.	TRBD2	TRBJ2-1	TGTGCCAGCAGCCCTAGCGGGACCAGCTCCTACAATGAGCAGTTCTTC	CASSPSGTSSYNEQFF
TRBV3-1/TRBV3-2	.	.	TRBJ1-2	TGTGCCAGCAGCCAAGATCTTACAGGGACCCACTATGGCTACACCTTC	CASSQDLTGTHYGYTF
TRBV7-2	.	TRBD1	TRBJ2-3	TGTGCCAGCAGCTCCCGGGACAGAGTTACGCAGTATTTT	CASSSRDRVTQYF
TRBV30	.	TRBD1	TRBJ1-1	TGTGCCTACAGGGGGAACACTGAAGCTTTCTTT	CAYRGNTEAFF
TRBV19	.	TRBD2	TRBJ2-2	TGTGCCAGTCGGCGGGAGGAGACCGGGGAGCTGTTTTTT	CASRREETGELFF
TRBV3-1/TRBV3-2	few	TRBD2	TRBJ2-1	TGTGCCAGCAGCCAAACCTCCTGGGGTAGCGGGTGGTTCTTC	CASSQTSWGSGWFF
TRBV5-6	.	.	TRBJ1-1	TGTGCCAGCAGCTTGGGCCACACAGGGAGAACTGAAGCTTTCTTT	CASSLGHTGRTEAFF
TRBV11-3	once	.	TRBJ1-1	TGTGCCAGCAGCCCGACTTCGACCGCGGGTAACACTGAAGCTTTCTTT	CASSPTSTAGNTEAFF
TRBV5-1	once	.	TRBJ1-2	TGCGCCAGCACCCTCGGGGGGGTGAACTATGGCTACACCTTC	CASTLGGVNYGYTF
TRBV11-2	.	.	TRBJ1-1	TGTGCCAGCAGCACTCAGGGGCCCACTGAAGCTTTCTTT	CASSTQGPTEAFF
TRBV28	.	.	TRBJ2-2	TGTGCCAGCAGACCTTTGCAAGGGGGCGGGACTAGCACCGGGGAGCTGTTTTTT	CASRPLQGGGTSTGELFF
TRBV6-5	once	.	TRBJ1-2	TGTGCCAGCAGTTACCGCAACAGGGCCGGGGATGGCTACACCTTC	CASSYRNRAGDGYTF
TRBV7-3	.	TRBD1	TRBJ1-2	TGTGCCAGCAGCCCGGGACAGAACTATGGCTACACCTTC	CASSPGQNYGYTF
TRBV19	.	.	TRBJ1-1	TGTGCCAGTAGTGCTTCTGGGAGGATGAACACTGAAGCTTTCTTT	CASSASGRMNTEAFF
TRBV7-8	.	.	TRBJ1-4	TGTGCCAGCAGCTTACGGGGTGTTGCGGCCGAAAAACTGTTTTTT	CASSLRGVAAEKLFF
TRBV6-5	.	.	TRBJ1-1	TGTGCCAGCGGGCAGGTAATGAACACTGAAGCTTTCTTT	CASGQVMNTEAFF
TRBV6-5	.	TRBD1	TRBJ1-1	TGTGCCAGCGGATCCAGGGGGACCCCTGAAGCTTTCTTT	CASGSRGTPEAFF
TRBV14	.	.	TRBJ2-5	TGTGCCAGCAGCCCCGGTAGGACCCAGTACTTC	CASSPGRTQYF
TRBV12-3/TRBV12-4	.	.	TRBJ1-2	TGTGCCAGCAGTTCGCAGATCTTAAATGGCTACACCTTC	CASSSQILNGYTF
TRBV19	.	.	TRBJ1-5	TGTGCCAGTAGTTGGGAGGGAAGGAGCAATCAGCCCCAGCATTTT	CASSWEGRSNQPQHF
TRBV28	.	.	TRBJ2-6	TGTGCCAGCACCGTGGCGGGTTCTGGGGCCAACGTCCTGACTTTC	CASTVAGSGANVLTF